Following are 22 T cell receptor beta chains from one sample sequenced in a study of metastatic and nonmetastatic thyroid tumors. From the PCR reads, TCRdb re-called clones with MiXCR. This table has 6,500 to 9,000 clones, roughly 24% appearing once. Thyroid surgery took place with no prior treatment in any patient. The sample consisted of adjacent normal tissue. Every receptor here comes from a female donor with papillary thyroid cancer or a benign thyroid nodule (not recorded which). Some clones in this sample may be carry-over from other donors' samples.

The rearrangement links TRBV20-1 to TRBJ2-7; 10 bases line up with TRBD2. Trimming cost V 1 base and J 7 bases; bases outside gene matches: 7. This CDR3 contains 14 residues. The germline V gene encodes CDR1 DFQATT and CDR2 SNEGSKA (reference sequence). CDR3 nucleotide sequence: TGCAGTGCTAGAGTAGCGGGAGGAATGGGGGAGCAGTACTTC. Residues: CSARVAGGMGEQYF.

This chain joins TRBV7-9 and TRBJ2-7; either TRBD1 or TRBD2 may supply D (5 bases each). With 3 bases removed from V and 2 bases from J, the gap between germline ends came to 14 bases. This CDR3 has 15 residues. Germline CDR1 reads SEHNR; CDR2 reads FQNEAQ (reference sequence). DNA of the CDR3: TGTGCCAGCAGCTTGGGACCGGGTCCTGCCTACGAGCAGTACTTC. Translation: CASSLGPGPAYEQYF.

This clone has only a few counts. The chain carries TRBV20-1 and TRBJ2-7, with 13 bases matching TRBD2. Unmatched junction bases numbered 9, after V lost 5 bases and J lost 2 bases. Germline lookup yields CDR1 DFQATT and CDR2 SNEGSKA (reference sequence). This CDR3 has 16 residues. The CDR3 sequence is CSASAPGTSGTYEQYF. For the CDR3, the DNA is TGCAGTGCTTCTGCCCCCGGGACTAGCGGGACCTACGAGCAGTACTTC.

This clone was seen only a few times. J is TRBJ2-7 and V is TRBV11-3; no definite D call. Between the trimmed V and J ends, which lost 3 bases and 6 bases, there was a span of 12 bases. There are 13 residues in the CDR3. CDR1 SGHNT and CDR2 YENEEA come from the germline V gene. The CDR3 reads CASSFDFPGEQYF. The CDR3 coding sequence is TGTGCCAGCAGCTTTGACTTCCCCGGCGAGCAGTACTTC.

The table lists this clone with a few counts. The V and J genes are TRBV12-3 or TRBV12-4 and TRBJ1-1; a weak D match, TRBD1 (5 bases). CDR3 length: 13 residues. V lost 4 bases, J lost 4 bases, and 10 bases lay in between. The CDR3 loop is CASSSYQGTEAFF. The CDR3 DNA is TGTGCCAGCAGTTCGTACCAGGGCACTGAAGCTTTCTTT.

This clone is medium-sized. In nucleotides, the CDR3 is TGTGCCACCAGCAGTGGGCCAGATACGCAGTATTTT. It codes for CATSSGPDTQYF. This chain joins TRBV15 and TRBJ2-3; D unclear. Per germline, CDR1 LNHNV and CDR2 YYDKDF (reference sequence). The ends were cut back, 3 bases at V and 4 bases at J, with 5 bases in the middle. The CDR3 extends over 12 amino acids.

By proportion, this clone is medium-sized. The rearrangement links TRBV20-1 to TRBJ2-3; 7 nucleotides agree with TRBD1. Trimming at V came to 2 bases and at J to 3 bases, leaving 11 bases not matched to a gene. The CDR3 has 16 residues. Germline V gene lookup returns CDR1 DFQATT and CDR2 SNEGSKA (reference sequence). The chain's CDR3 is CSARPPRTGVTDTQYF. CDR3 coding DNA: TGCAGTGCTAGACCACCGCGGACAGGCGTAACAGATACGCAGTATTTT.

The chain uses TRBV10-3 and TRBJ2-7; 7 bases match TRBD1. V gave up 0 bases and J gave up 7 bases; unmatched junction bases: 3. In germline, CDR1 is ENHRY, CDR2 SYGVKD. The CDR3 has 13 residues. The CDR3 DNA reads TGTGCCATCAGTGAGTCTCAGGGGGAAGAGCAGTACTTC. It translates to CAISESQGEEQYF.

The genes are TRBV20-1 and TRBJ2-1; no clear D gene. This CDR3 comprises 12 residues. Between the trimmed V and J ends, which lost 5 bases and 7 bases, there was a span of 12 bases. Germline V CDR1 and CDR2: DFQATT, SNEGSKA (reference sequence). DNA of the CDR3: TGCAGTGCTTGGGTGGAGATAAATGAGCAGTTCTTC. Translated: CSAWVEINEQFF.

In this sample, this clone turned up many times. The chain couples TRBV19 to TRBJ1-1, with TRBD1 identical over 7 bases. V trimming: 2 bases; J trimming: 0 bases; junction bases outside the gene matches: 3. This CDR3 spans 15 amino acids. The germline CDR1 and CDR2 sequences are LNHDA and SQIVND (reference sequence). CDR3 nucleotides: TGTGCCAGTAGTATATCTGACAGGGTGAACACTGAAGCTTTCTTT. Translation: CASSISDRVNTEAFF. The full variable domain, with the rest looked up from reference TRBV19 and TRBJ1-1, is DGGITQSPKYLFRKEGQNVTLSCEQNLNHDAMYWYRQDPGQGLRLIYYSQIVNDFQKGDIAEGYSVSREKKESFPLTVTSAQKNPTAFYLCASSISDRVNTEAFFGQGTRLTVV.

V gene TRBV7-8 combines with J gene TRBJ1-5, with D unclear. Germline values: CDR1 SGHVS, CDR2 FQNEAQ. The V and J ends lost 0 bases and 0 bases respectively, with 12 bases between them. There are 17 residues in the CDR3. The CDR3 sequence is CASSLARVSYSNQPQHF. The CDR3 DNA is TGTGCCAGCAGCTTAGCGCGGGTTTCCTATAGCAATCAGCCCCAGCATTTT.

In this sample, this clone is medium-sized (0.01 to 0.1%). The V gene is TRBV10-1, the J gene TRBJ2-3, with no clear D. Germline-derived CDR1 and CDR2 are WNHNN and SYGVQD (reference sequence). V was shortened by 3 bases and J by 4 bases, with 11 bases between the two germline ends. The CDR3 consists of 14 residues. Here the CDR3 reads CASSESDGADTQYF. The DNA of the CDR3 is TGCGCCAGCAGTGAATCCGATGGGGCAGATACGCAGTATTTT.

This clone qualifies as medium-sized. The chain joins TRBV6-5 to TRBJ1-6; 9 bases line up with TRBD1. Germline V lookup: CDR1 MNHEY, CDR2 SVGAGI. V shed 2 bases and J 9 bases; nucleotides not matched to a gene: 2. This CDR3 comprises 14 residues. The CDR3 nucleotides are TGTGCCAGCAGTTACGAACAGGGGGCTTCACCCCTCCACTTT. Translated, it gives CASSYEQGASPLHF.

This clone counts as medium-sized (0.01 to 0.1%). The V call is TRBV28, the J call TRBJ2-1; D may be TRBD2 (7 bases). The length of the CDR3 is 16 residues. The V and J ends lost 7 bases and 8 bases respectively, with 24 bases between them. Germline CDR1 MDHEN, CDR2 SYDVKM. The CDR3 bases are TGTGCCAGCAACCGCCCAGGCCGGGGGGCCATCGATGAGCAGTTCTTC. It codes for CASNRPGRGAIDEQFF. The full variable domain, in which reference TRBV28 and TRBJ2-1 provide the parts outside the CDR3, is DVKVTQSSRYLVKRTGEKVFLECVQDMDHENMFWYRQDPGLGLRLIYFSYDVKMKEKGDIPEGYSVSREKKERFSLILESASTNQTSMYLCASNRPGRGAIDEQFFGPGTRLTVL.

The rearrangement joins TRBV9 to TRBJ2-5; D is tentatively TRBD1 or TRBD2 (6 bases each). Germline V gives CDR1 SGDLS, CDR2 YYNGEE. The CDR3 length is 18 residues. V lost 1 base and J lost 1, with 20 bases in between. The CDR3 loop reads CASSVYVVGGRFQETQYF. The CDR3 region has the DNA TGTGCCAGCAGCGTATACGTTGTGGGGGGCCGGTTCCAAGAGACCCAGTACTTC.

The genes are TRBV18 and TRBJ2-1; 7 positions agree with TRBD2. CDR1 and CDR2 (germline): KGHSH, LQKENI. Trimming took 4 bases from V and 0 from J; bases not matched to a gene: 0. This CDR3 has 14 amino acids. The CDR3 DNA is TGTGCCAGCTCACGCGGGAGCTCCTACAATGAGCAGTTCTTC. This sequence encodes CASSRGSSYNEQFF.

This clone qualifies as medium-sized. The chain carries TRBV5-1 and TRBJ2-5; 9 bases are a match to TRBD2. Germline V gene sequence: CDR1 SGHRS, CDR2 YFSETQ. This CDR3 contains 15 residues. With V trimmed by 4 bases and J by 4 bases, 8 bases remained unmatched. CDR3 DNA sequence: TGCGCCAGCAGCCCCGGCGGCGGGGGGGGAGAGACCCAGTACTTC. Translating it yields CASSPGGGGGETQYF.

The chain links TRBV28 to TRBJ1-1; no definite D call. Germline V gives CDR1 MDHEN, CDR2 SYDVKM. CDR3 length: 13 amino acids. The V and J ends lost 6 bases and 1 base respectively, with 9 bases between them. CDR3 nucleotide sequence: TGTGCCAGCAGGCCTCAGAGGAACACTGAAGCTTTCTTT. Residues: CASRPQRNTEAFF.

The chain combines TRBV19 with TRBJ2-3; D remains unclear. The CDR3 length is 14 residues. Per the germline V gene, CDR1 is LNHDA and CDR2 is SQIVND (reference sequence). The V end lost 4 bases, the J end lost 0 bases, and 8 bases lay between the germline ends. DNA for the CDR3: TGTGCCAGTAGTAGAGTAGCAAGCACAGATACGCAGTATTTT. This gives the protein CASSRVASTDTQYF.

In its sample, this clone ranks as medium-sized (0.01 to 0.1%). V gene TRBV28 combines with J gene TRBJ1-1; 10 nucleotides match TRBD1. The CDR3 has 13 residues. V lost 6 bases to trimming and J lost 4 bases; unmatched junction nucleotides: 2. Germline V CDR1 and CDR2: MDHEN, SYDVKM. CDR3 DNA sequence: TGTGCCAGCAGGGGGACAGGGGCCACTGAAGCTTTCTTT. It yields the protein CASRGTGATEAFF.

This rearrangement joins TRBV5-1 to TRBJ2-2, with D hard to call. CDR1 and CDR2 (germline): SGHRS, YFSETQ. The CDR3 spans 12 residues. Trimming cost V 2 bases and J 6 bases, with 5 bases left between them. The CDR3 DNA reads as TGCGCCAGCAGCTTCCCAGCCGGGGAGCTGTTTTTT. Translation: CASSFPAGELFF.

This clone was seen ten or more times. A single base separates this from a much larger clone, so it may be a read error. This chain links TRBV6-1 with TRBJ1-5; 7 nucleotides match TRBD1. This CDR3 has 15 residues. The V gene's germline CDR1 is MNHNS and CDR2 SASEGT. CDR3 residues: CTSSLAGQNGEPQHF. As DNA, the CDR3 is TGTACCAGCAGTCTAGCGGGACAGAATGGAGAGCCCCAGCATTTT.